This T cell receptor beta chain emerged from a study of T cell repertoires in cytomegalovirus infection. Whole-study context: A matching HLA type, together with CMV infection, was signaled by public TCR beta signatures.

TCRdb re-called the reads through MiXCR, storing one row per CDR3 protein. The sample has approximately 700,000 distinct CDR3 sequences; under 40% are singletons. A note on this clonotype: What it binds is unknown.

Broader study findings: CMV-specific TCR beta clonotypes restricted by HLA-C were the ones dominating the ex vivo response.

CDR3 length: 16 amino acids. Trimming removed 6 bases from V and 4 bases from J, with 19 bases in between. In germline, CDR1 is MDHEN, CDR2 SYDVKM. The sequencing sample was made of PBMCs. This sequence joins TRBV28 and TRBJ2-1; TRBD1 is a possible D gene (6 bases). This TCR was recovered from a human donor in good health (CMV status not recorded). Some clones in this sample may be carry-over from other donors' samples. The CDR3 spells CASSHEPGHRYNEQFF. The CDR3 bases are TGTGCCAGCAGCCATGAACCGGGACACCGGTACAATGAGCAGTTCTTC. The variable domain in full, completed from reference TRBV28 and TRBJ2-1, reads DVKVTQSSRYLVKRTGEKVFLECVQDMDHENMFWYRQDPGLGLRLIYFSYDVKMKEKGDIPEGYSVSREKKERFSLILESASTNQTSMYLCASSHEPGHRYNEQFFGPGTRLTVL.